This T cell receptor (beta chain) was obtained from a study of glioma-infiltrating T cells after dendritic cell vaccination. At the level of the study: Glioblastoma patients came from Phase I and II dendritic cell vaccination trials. Autologous tumor lysate-pulsed dendritic cell vaccination was given between about 2003 and 2013.

Method: immunoSEQ multiplex PCR; TCRdb's copy keeps in-frame clones and lacks some. The data hold around 89,000 clones, with approximately 90% observed a single time. None of the glioblastoma patients had an isocitrate dehydrogenase mutation. Germline CDR1 and CDR2: LNHDA and SQIVND (reference sequence). The CDR3 runs 18 residues. V was clipped by 0 bases and J by 3 bases; unmatched bases: 10. The sequence was collected from a human donor with glioblastoma. The sample here was blood, taken before dendritic cell vaccination. This rearrangement joins TRBV19 to TRBJ1-1; 10 nucleotides match TRBD1. CDR3 region: CASSIDYRGTGADTEAFF. The CDR3 bases are TGTGCCAGTAGTATAGACTATCGGGGGACAGGGGCCGACACTGAAGCTTTCTTT. Combining the CDR3 with reference TRBV19 and TRBJ1-1 gives the whole variable domain DGGITQSPKYLFRKEGQNVTLSCEQNLNHDAMYWYRQDPGQGLRLIYYSQIVNDFQKGDIAEGYSVSREKKESFPLTVTSAQKNPTAFYLCASSIDYRGTGADTEAFFGQGTRLTVV.